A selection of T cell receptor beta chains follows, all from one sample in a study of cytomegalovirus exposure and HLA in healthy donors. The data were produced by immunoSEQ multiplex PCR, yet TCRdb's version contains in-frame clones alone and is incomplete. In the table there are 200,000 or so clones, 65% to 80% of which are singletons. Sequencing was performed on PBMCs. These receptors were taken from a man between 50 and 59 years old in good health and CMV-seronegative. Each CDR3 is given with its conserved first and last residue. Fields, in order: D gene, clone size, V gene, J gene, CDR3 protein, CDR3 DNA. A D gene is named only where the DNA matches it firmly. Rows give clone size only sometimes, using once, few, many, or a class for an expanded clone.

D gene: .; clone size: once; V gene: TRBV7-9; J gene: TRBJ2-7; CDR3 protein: CASSNAPKYEQYF; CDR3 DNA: TGTGCCAGCTCCAACGCCCCTAAATACGAGCAGTACTTC
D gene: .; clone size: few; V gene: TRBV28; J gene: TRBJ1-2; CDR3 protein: CASSLRGLSGYTF; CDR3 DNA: TGTGCCAGCAGTTTAAGAGGGTTGAGTGGCTACACCTTC
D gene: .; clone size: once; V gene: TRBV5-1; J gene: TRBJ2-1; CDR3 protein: CASSLALQRASNEQFF; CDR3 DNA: TGCGCCAGCAGCTTGGCCCTCCAGCGGGCCTCCAATGAGCAGTTCTTC
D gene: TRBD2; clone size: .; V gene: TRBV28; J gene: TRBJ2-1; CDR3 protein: CASSLQGKGLAALDVEFF; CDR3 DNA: TGTGCCAGCAGCCTGCAGGGGAAGGGACTAGCGGCTTTGGATGTTGAGTTCTTC
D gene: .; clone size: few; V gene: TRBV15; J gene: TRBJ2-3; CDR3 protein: CATSTLQPNTQYF; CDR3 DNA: TGTGCCACCAGCACCTTACAGCCCAATACGCAGTATTTT
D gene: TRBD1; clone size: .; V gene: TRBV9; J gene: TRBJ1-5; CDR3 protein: CASSVRDRDQPQHF; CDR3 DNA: TGTGCCAGCAGCGTACGGGACAGGGATCAGCCCCAGCATTTT
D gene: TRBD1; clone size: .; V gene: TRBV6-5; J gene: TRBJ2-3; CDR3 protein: CASSYLGQDTDTQYF; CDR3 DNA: TGTGCCAGCAGTTACTTAGGACAGGACACAGATACGCAGTATTTT
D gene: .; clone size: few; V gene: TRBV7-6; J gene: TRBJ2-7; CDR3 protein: CASSFGIVYEQYF; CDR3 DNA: TGTGCCAGCAGCTTCGGGATCGTCTACGAGCAGTACTTC
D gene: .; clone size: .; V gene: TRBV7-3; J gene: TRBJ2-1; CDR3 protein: CASSLGGEQFF; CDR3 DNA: TGTGCCAGCAGCCTAGGGGGTGAGCAGTTCTTC
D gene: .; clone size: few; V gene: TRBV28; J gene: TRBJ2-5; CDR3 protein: CASSLGTGIGQETQYF; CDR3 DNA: TGTGCCAGCAGTTTAGGTACAGGTATTGGGCAAGAGACCCAGTACTTC